This T cell receptor (beta chain) is drawn from a study of blood T cell repertoires in COVID-19. Study information: T cells, B-cell-depleted T cells, or PBMCs provided the cDNA or gDNA that served as material.

There are 14 residues in the CDR3. V lost 5 bases to trimming and J lost 8 bases; unmatched junction nucleotides: 8. CDR1 LNHDA and CDR2 SQIVND come from the germline V gene (reference sequence). Per the authors' pipeline: Researchers report that nucleated cell counts were estimated from reference gene primer amplification. Sequencing was performed with immunoSEQ multiplex PCR; in TCRdb, only in-frame clones are kept and a portion is missing. D and trimming come from the DNA, and the V and J calls and clone size come from that table. The sample yields a few hundred thousand clones, 70% to 90% seen once. The sample holds one count of this clone. Participant-given clinical history determined each cohort assignment. Cohort 3 recovery required two negative PCRs, clearance, or symptom resolution.

This rearrangement joins TRBV19 to TRBJ1-5; 8 bases are a match to TRBD1. The sequence derives from a man aged 25 to 40 who had recovered from COVID-19. Sequences were obtained from PBMCs or T cells enriched from blood (not recorded which). The CDR3 sequence is CASSQGAGTEPQHF. In DNA form, the CDR3 reads TGTGCCAGTAGTCAGGGGGCGGGGACGGAGCCCCAGCATTTT.